One and the same sample provided the 22 T cell receptor beta chains below, sequenced in a study of CD8 T cells in Susac syndrome. Random hexamers were used to reverse transcribe 0.5 to 1 ug of RNA. TCRdb ran MiXCR on the immunoSEQ multiplex PCR reads and lists one entry per CDR3 protein. Of a few hundred thousand distinct CDR3 sequences in the sample, roughly nine tenths were seen once. The sample consisted of CD8+ T cells from PBMCs. The receptors here all came from a human donor with multiple sclerosis.

This rearrangement joins TRBV30 to TRBJ2-6; weak D call: TRBD1 (5 bases). Germline loops: CDR1 GTSNPN, CDR2 SVGIG (reference sequence). This CDR3 has 13 amino acids. V lost 4 bases, J lost 2 bases, and 6 bases lay in between. DNA of the CDR3: TGTGCCTGGACAGGGCCTGGGGCCAACGTCCTGACTTTC. This sequence encodes CAWTGPGANVLTF.

The gene calls are TRBV4-1 and TRBJ1-2; D uncertain. The CDR3 loop spans 14 amino acids. The germline CDR1 and CDR2 sequences are MGHRA and YSYEKL. V was pared by 1 base and J by 8 bases, with 14 bases between. CDR3 sequence (DNA): TGCGCCAGCAGCCAAGCGTCTGTGGCGGACGGCTACACCTTC. Protein: CASSQASVADGYTF.

The gene calls are TRBV19 and TRBJ2-5; 7 positions agree with TRBD1. Trimming removed 4 bases from V and 2 bases from J; junction bases left unmatched: 7. Germline V lookup: CDR1 LNHDA, CDR2 SQIVND (reference sequence). The CDR3 runs to 15 residues. CDR3 coding DNA: TGTGCCAGTAGTAGGAAGACAGGGTGGCAAGAGACCCAGTACTTC. This encodes CASSRKTGWQETQYF.

The CDR3 here is CSARPPTYEQYF. The CDR3 coding sequence is TGCAGTGCTAGACCCCCAACCTACGAGCAGTACTTC. The rearrangement uses TRBV20-1 and TRBJ2-7, with D unresolved. The ends were cut back, 2 bases at V and 2 bases at J, with 7 bases in the middle. Germline values: CDR1 DFQATT, CDR2 SNEGSKA (reference sequence). The CDR3 has 12 residues.

J is TRBJ2-2 and V is TRBV7-9, with D possibly TRBD1 on 6 matching bases. Germline assignment: CDR1 SEHNR and CDR2 FQNEAQ (reference sequence). The CDR3 is made up of 15 amino acids. V was trimmed by 0 bases and J by 6 bases, leaving 11 bases between them. The CDR3 loop is CASSLALQGPGELFF. The CDR3 region has the DNA TGTGCCAGCAGCTTAGCCTTACAGGGTCCCGGGGAGCTGTTTTTT.

The chain is built from TRBV6-1 and TRBJ2-3, with 10 bases fitting TRBD2. Germline CDR1 MNHNS, CDR2 SASEGT. The length of the CDR3 is 16 residues. The ends lost 2 bases at V and 4 bases at J; junction bases unmatched: 6. This chain's CDR3 is CASSESPAGGADTQYF. CDR3 coding DNA: TGTGCCAGCAGTGAATCCCCAGCGGGAGGGGCAGATACGCAGTATTTT.

The chain carries TRBV27 and TRBJ1-5; tentative D call: TRBD1 (6 bases). CDR3 size: 15 residues. Germline lookup yields CDR1 MNHEY and CDR2 SMNVEV (reference sequence). V gave up 8 bases and J gave up 6 bases, with 20 bases separating them. Here the CDR3 DNA reads TGTGCCAGCGCGGCCTCCAGGGGAACGGGTCAGCCCCAGCATTTT. Protein sequence: CASAASRGTGQPQHF.

The sample holds a few counts of this clonotype. This chain uses TRBV6-2 or TRBV6-3 with TRBJ2-7, with D unresolved. The CDR3 sequence is 14 residues long. The ends were cut back, 5 bases at V and 0 bases at J, with 11 bases in the middle. Germline-derived CDR1 and CDR2 are MNHEY and SVGEGT. This CDR3 reads CASSPLGSSYEQYF. CDR3 in DNA: TGTGCCAGCAGTCCCCTCGGTAGCTCCTACGAGCAGTACTTC.

The chain combines TRBV5-4 with TRBJ2-7; 10 bases are a match to TRBD2. CDR3 size: 16 residues. The V gene's germline CDR1 is SGHNT and CDR2 YYREEE (reference sequence). V gave up 4 bases and J gave up 3 bases; unmatched junction bases: 10. CDR3 DNA: TGTGCCAGCAGCAATTATCTAGCGGGGGTAGGCTACGAGCAGTACTTC. Its protein is CASSNYLAGVGYEQYF.

The chain joins TRBV7-9 to TRBJ1-1; 8 bases match TRBD1. Germline V lookup: CDR1 SEHNR, CDR2 FQNEAQ (reference sequence). This CDR3 has 16 residues. V lost 6 bases, J lost 3 bases, and 12 bases stayed unmatched. The CDR3: CASRPRVTGVHTEAFF. The DNA for the CDR3 is TGTGCCAGCAGACCCCGTGTGACAGGGGTTCACACTGAAGCTTTCTTT. The full variable domain, its missing parts supplied by reference TRBV7-9 and TRBJ1-1, is DTGVSQNPRHKITKRGQNVTFRCDPISEHNRLYWYRQTLGQGPEFLTYFQNEAQLEKSRLLSDRFSAERPKGSFSTLEIQRTEQGDSAMYLCASRPRVTGVHTEAFFGQGTRLTVV.

The rearrangement joins TRBV5-6 to TRBJ2-3; D possibly corresponds to TRBD2 (6 bases). CDR1 is SGHDT and CDR2 is YYEEEE in the germline V gene. The germline V and J ends were trimmed by 6 bases and 2 bases, with 19 bases remaining between them. The CDR3 has 16 residues. The CDR3 loop is CASTVLIAEDTDTQYF. As DNA, the CDR3 is TGTGCCAGCACCGTTCTAATAGCGGAAGACACAGATACGCAGTATTTT.

On this clonotype: At one boundary the junction diverges from the germline segment, which might be a read error. The chain has TRBV9 and TRBJ2-1, with TRBD2 matching 16 bases. The V gene's germline CDR1 is SGDLS and CDR2 YYNGEE. The CDR3 length is 18 residues. CDR3 sequence reads: CASSSGLAGGPGYNEQFF. Here the CDR3 DNA reads TGCGCCAGCAGCTCGGGACTAGCGGGAGGGCCGGGGTACAATGAGCAGTTCTTC.

This rearrangement joins TRBV3-1 to TRBJ2-3, with unresolved D. Per the germline V gene, CDR1 is LGHDT and CDR2 is YNNKEL (reference sequence). V lost 0 bases and J 4 bases, leaving 8 bases between the germline ends. This CDR3 region has 14 residues. The CDR3 region has the DNA TGTGCCAGCAGCCAAGATGAGTTGTCAGATACGCAGTATTTT. Translation: CASSQDELSDTQYF.

This sequence joins TRBV6-2 or TRBV6-3 and TRBJ1-1; the D gene is possibly TRBD1 (5 bases). The germline V and J ends were trimmed by 4 bases and 2 bases, with 14 bases remaining between them. The CDR3 totals 15 residues. From germline, CDR1 is MNHEY and CDR2 SVGEGT. Here the CDR3 DNA reads TGTGCCAGCAGTTCCCCTGGGGCAGTCAACACTGAAGCTTTCTTT. This sequence encodes CASSSPGAVNTEAFF.

The J gene is TRBJ1-2, the V gene TRBV27, with TRBD1 matching 8 bases. The germline V gene encodes CDR1 MNHEY and CDR2 SMNVEV (reference sequence). Trimming removed 4 bases from V and 7 bases from J; junction bases left unmatched: 5. This CDR3 contains 13 residues. The CDR3 DNA follows: TGTGCCAGCAGTTCCGGACAGGGAGGTGGCTACACCTTC. This codes for CASSSGQGGGYTF.

This chain uses TRBV6-5 with TRBJ1-5; D remains unclear. The CDR3 covers 17 residues. Trimming pared 6 bases from V and 1 base from J, leaving 19 bases between. Germline loops: CDR1 MNHEY, CDR2 SVGAGI. The CDR3 reads CASSLNGDPGSNQPQHF. The CDR3 DNA is TGTGCCAGCAGCTTAAACGGAGACCCCGGGAGCAATCAGCCCCAGCATTTT.

This clonotype was picked up a small number of times. The chain links TRBV29-1 to TRBJ2-3; D gene uncertain. CDR1 is SQVTM and CDR2 is ANQGSEA in the germline V gene. The CDR3 has 15 amino acids. V gave up 3 bases and J gave up 0 bases, with 13 bases separating them. CDR3 in amino acids: CSVDLEPASTDTQYF. In DNA form, the CDR3 reads TGCAGCGTTGACCTGGAGCCAGCTAGCACAGATACGCAGTATTTT.

This chain links TRBV7-9 with TRBJ2-7; a weak D match, TRBD1 (6 bases). Germline V lookup: CDR1 SEHNR, CDR2 FQNEAQ (reference sequence). The CDR3 has 14 residues. V was shortened by 8 bases and J by 6 bases, with 20 bases between the two germline ends. The CDR3 is CASGPSQGLGEQYF. The CDR3 DNA reads TGTGCCAGCGGGCCTTCACAGGGTTTGGGCGAGCAGTACTTC.

This clonotype has just a few counts. The chain is built from TRBV9 and TRBJ2-5, with 8 bases identical to TRBD2. Trimming removed 2 bases from V and 3 bases from J; junction bases left unmatched: 3. The germline CDR1 and CDR2 sequences are SGDLS and YYNGEE. CDR3 length: 14 residues. The CDR3 bases are TGTGCCAGCAGCGTTAGCGGGGTTAAAGAGACCCAGTACTTC. It encodes CASSVSGVKETQYF. The whole variable domain, filled in from reference TRBV9 and TRBJ2-5, reads DSGVTQTPKHLITATGQRVTLRCSPRSGDLSVYWYQQSLDQGLQFLIQYYNGEERAKGNILERFSAQQFPDLHSELNLSSLELGDSALYFCASSVSGVKETQYFGPGTRLLVL.

This rearrangement joins TRBV13 to TRBJ2-3; 7 bases align to TRBD2. The V and J ends lost 5 bases and 0 bases, in that order; junction bases with no gene match: 8. Germline assignment: CDR1 PRHDT and CDR2 FYEKMQ (reference sequence). The CDR3 sequence is 16 residues long. CDR3 sequence reads: CASSKRWGGSTDTQYF. The CDR3 DNA sequence: TGTGCCAGCAGCAAAAGGTGGGGGGGGAGCACAGATACGCAGTATTTT.

V and J are TRBV29-1 and TRBJ1-1; the D is unclear. The CDR3 is 13 amino acids. Trimming pared 4 bases from V and 1 base from J, leaving 10 bases between. Germline values: CDR1 SQVTM, CDR2 ANQGSEA. The CDR3 DNA is TGCAGCGTTGGCCCCGGGAGGAACACTGAAGCTTTCTTT. This gives the protein CSVGPGRNTEAFF.

The chain recombines TRBV12-3 or TRBV12-4 with TRBJ2-2; a weak D match, TRBD1 (6 bases). Trimming took 7 bases from V and 3 from J, leaving 21 bases between them. CDR3 length equals 17 residues. The CDR3 sequence is CASNSYALGAHTGELFF. CDR3 bases: TGTGCCAGCAATTCTTATGCTCTGGGGGCACACACCGGGGAGCTGTTTTTT.